This T cell receptor beta chain derives from a study of T cell changes during pregnancy in multiple sclerosis. Germline V CDR1 and CDR2: SGHTA, FQGNSA. The CDR3 runs to 16 residues. Germline trimming cut 5 bases from V and 3 bases from J; bases unmatched to any gene: 10. Repertoires were generated with immunoSEQ multiplex PCR, while TCRdb's copy carries only in-frame clones and drops some. The sample includes around 57,000 clones, roughly 89% of them seen just once. The starting material was peripheral blood, obtained after pregnancy. The TCR originated in a female donor in good health, enrolled as a control in a pregnancy study. The chain has TRBV7-2 and TRBJ2-3, with 8 bases fitting TRBD2. The DNA for the CDR3 is TGTGCCAGCAGCCTCTTAGCGGGGCCCAGGACAGATACGCAGTATTTT. As protein: CASSLLAGPRTDTQYF.